These T cell receptor beta chains were read from a single sample in a study of blood T cells in healthy people across ages. Each CDR3 protein gets one entry after TCRdb re-called the 5' RACE reads with MiXCR. The table records 2 million or so distinct CDR3 sequences, about 50% of them present only once. The sequenced sample consisted of blood. The source is a woman aged 40 to 50 in good health. CDR3s leave out the opening cysteine and the closing phenylalanine or tryptophan. The order of the fields is V gene, J gene, CDR3 protein.

>TRBV5-1|TRBJ1-4
ASSNQGGTEKLF
>TRBV6-6|TRBJ2-5
ASSYSGVVETQY
>TRBV6-2/TRBV6-3|TRBJ2-5
ASSYADTQREQY
>TRBV6-1|TRBJ1-4
AGSRGNNEKLF
>TRBV5-1|TRBJ2-1
ASSLKAPSSYNEQF
>TRBV2|TRBJ2-5
ASSGKGTQY
>TRBV20-1|TRBJ2-5
SARGTGAGETQY
>TRBV7-9|TRBJ2-6
ASSSDREGANVLT
>TRBV20-1|TRBJ2-7
SASSGQKLSYEQY
>TRBV7-2|TRBJ1-1
ASSLAHGGTEAF
>TRBV19|-
ASSIETGAYEQY
>TRBV27|TRBJ2-3
ASSLLLMAGGTDTQY
>TRBV29-1|TRBJ1-5
SAGSTSEPQH
>TRBV6-2/TRBV6-3|TRBJ2-5
ASSYLGGTKETQY
>TRBV20-1|TRBJ1-5
SARGTGGVDPQH
>TRBV7-2|TRBJ1-2
ASSLPGQGACGYT
>TRBV4-3|TRBJ2-4
ASSTDRLAKNIQY
>TRBV7-2|TRBJ2-7
ASSQGDKGFYEQY
>TRBV11-1|TRBJ2-5
ASSTEQETQY
>TRBV7-8|-
ASSLGRLASETQY
>TRBV9|TRBJ1-4
ASSAGGGTNEKLF
>TRBV5-5|TRBJ1-5
ASSLEVVYSNQPQH
>TRBV20-1|TRBJ2-5
SARYSGARRETQY
>TRBV10-3|TRBJ1-5
AISSLGQGSNQPQH
>TRBV24-1|-
ATSDRVTGGRETQY
>TRBV28|TRBJ1-3
ASSYGPSSGNTIY
>TRBV20-1|TRBJ2-5
SAILRNEETQY
>TRBV10-3|TRBJ2-1
AISEATGRTNEQF
>TRBV12-3/TRBV12-4|-
ASSFIRVPRETQY
>TRBV7-9|TRBJ1-2
ASSLEGLPLGYGYT
>TRBV7-2|TRBJ2-5
ASSPSVEETQY
>TRBV27|TRBJ2-6
ASTLREGSGANVLT
>TRBV4-2|TRBJ2-5
ASSQASGGSETQY
>TRBV3-1|TRBJ2-4
ASSPVGGIQY
>TRBV29-1|TRBJ2-7
SVANSETEQY
>TRBV28|TRBJ2-3
ASSSRDRGTDTQY
>TRBV20-1|TRBJ2-1
SAGRPTLSYNEQF
>TRBV7-2|TRBJ1-4
ASSAPGNNEKLF
>TRBV20-1|TRBJ2-1
SARRGGEGNEQF
>TRBV6-1|TRBJ1-2
ASAWQGNYGYT
>TRBV7-3|TRBJ2-6
ASSLTAVSGANVLT
>TRBV7-2|TRBJ2-1
ASSLDIGGSYNEQF
>TRBV28|TRBJ1-2
ASSPGVHYGYT
>TRBV20-1|TRBJ2-7
SAPPSLSYEQY